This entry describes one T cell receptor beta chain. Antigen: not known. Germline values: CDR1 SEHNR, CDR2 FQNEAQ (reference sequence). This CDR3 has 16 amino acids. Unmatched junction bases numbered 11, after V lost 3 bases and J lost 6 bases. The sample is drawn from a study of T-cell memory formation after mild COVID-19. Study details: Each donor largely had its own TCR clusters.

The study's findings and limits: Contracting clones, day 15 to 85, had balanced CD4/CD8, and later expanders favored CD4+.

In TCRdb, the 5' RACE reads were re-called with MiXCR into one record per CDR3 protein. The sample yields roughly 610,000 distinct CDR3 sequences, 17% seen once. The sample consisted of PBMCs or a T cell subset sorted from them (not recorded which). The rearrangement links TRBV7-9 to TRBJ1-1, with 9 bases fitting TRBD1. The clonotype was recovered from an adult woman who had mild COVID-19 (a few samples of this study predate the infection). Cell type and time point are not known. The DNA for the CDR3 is TGTGCCAGCAGCTTCCCCCCCGGGACAGGGAGGCCTGAAGCTTTCTTT. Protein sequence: CASSFPPGTGRPEAFF.